These 7 T cell receptor beta chains originate from one sample sequenced in a study of shared clonotypes between healthy human individuals. Using immunoSEQ multiplex PCR, the repertoire was profiled, and TCRdb retains in-frame clones only, with some absent. The sample contains about 92,000 clones, about 70% of which appear only once. The material sequenced was memory CD8+ T cells sorted from blood. Regarding subset: CD45RO+ cells pooled with CCR7-negative TemRA cells. These receptors were collected from a man younger than 40 in good health.

This clone is a singleton in its sample. The chain carries TRBV15 and TRBJ2-3; D gene uncertain. Looked up from germline, CDR1 is LNHNV and CDR2 is YYDKDF (reference sequence). V lost 0 bases to trimming and J lost 13 bases, with 17 bases between them. This CDR3 contains 14 residues. CDR3 DNA sequence: TGTGCCACCAGCAGAGATCGGTCCCACCCGTGGAAGTATTTT. Residues: CATSRDRSHPWKYF.

The chain combines TRBV25-1 with TRBJ2-3; no clear D gene. Between the trimmed V and J ends, which lost 6 bases and 3 bases, there was a span of 4 bases. Per the germline V gene, CDR1 is MGHDK and CDR2 is SYGVNS. The CDR3 is 11 amino acids. The CDR3 spells CASSNTDTQYF. CDR3 coding DNA: TGTGCCAGCAGCAATACAGATACGCAGTATTTT.

This rearrangement joins TRBV5-1 to TRBJ2-2; 8 nucleotides align to TRBD2. CDR1 SGHRS and CDR2 YFSETQ come from the germline V gene. The CDR3 length is 16 residues. The junction had 6 bases not matched to a gene; V was cut back by 0 bases and J by 5 bases. CDR3: CASSLAFSGITGELFF. The CDR3 DNA sequence: TGCGCCAGCAGCTTGGCTTTTAGCGGGATTACCGGGGAGCTGTTTTTT.

The CDR3 is CASSLDSGIVYGYTF. The CDR3 region has the DNA TGTGCCAGCAGCTTAGACTCTGGCATTGTCTATGGCTACACCTTC. The rearrangement joins TRBV7-9 to TRBJ1-2; D call uncertain. The germline V and J ends were trimmed by 1 base and 4 bases, with 13 bases remaining between them. This CDR3 is 15 amino acids long. The germline V gene encodes CDR1 SEHNR and CDR2 FQNEAQ (reference sequence).

The CDR3 reads CASSTSGPMSTDTQYF. The CDR3 nucleotides read TGTGCCAGCAGCACCAGCGGGCCCATGAGCACAGATACGCAGTATTTT. The V gene is TRBV7-8, the J gene TRBJ2-3, with D tentatively TRBD2 (6 bases). Germline V CDR1 and CDR2: SGHVS, FQNEAQ. This CDR3 has 16 residues. Trimming cost V 5 bases and J 0 bases, with 15 bases left between them.

Details on this clone: This same CDR3 is encoded by further DNA sequences in the sample. The chain employs TRBV10-3 and TRBJ2-7; 8 nucleotides align to TRBD2. V shed 2 bases and J 3 bases; nucleotides not matched to a gene: 3. The CDR3 is 14 amino acids. In germline, CDR1 is ENHRY, CDR2 SYGVKD. The CDR3 loop is CAISEPGGSYEQYF. In nucleotides, the CDR3 is TGTGCCATCAGTGAGCCGGGGGGGAGCTACGAGCAGTACTTC.

The chain is built from TRBV25-1 and TRBJ2-5; the match to TRBD1 covers 9 bases. Trimming took 2 bases from V and 5 from J; bases not matched to a gene: 3. Germline V gene lookup returns CDR1 MGHDK and CDR2 SYGVNS. The CDR3 totals 14 residues. DNA for the CDR3: TGTGCCAGCAGTGAAGGACAGGGGCTTGAGACCCAGTACTTC. Translating it yields CASSEGQGLETQYF.